These T cell receptor beta chains were read from a single sample in a study of blood T cell repertoires in COVID-19. The method was immunoSEQ multiplex PCR; TCRdb's version includes in-frame clones alone and lacks a portion of them. The table has over 150,000 clones, around 83% seen once. The sequencing input was peripheral blood. The receptors shown here come from a woman between 65 and 79 years old who had recovered from COVID-19. CDR3s include the opening cysteine and the closing phenylalanine or tryptophan. The order of the fields is J gene, D gene, V gene, clone size, CDR3 protein, CDR3 DNA. A D gene is named only where the DNA matches it firmly. Clone size is given for some rows only: seen once, a few or many times, or a class if the clone is expanded.

J: TRBJ2-5
D: TRBD1
V: TRBV5-4
size: -
CDR3: CASRSGQGMVETQYF
DNA: TGTGCCAGCAGATCGGGACAGGGTATGGTGGAGACCCAGTACTTC

J: TRBJ2-3
D: -
V: TRBV7-3
size: -
CDR3: CASSLNPQSTDTQYF
DNA: TGTGCCAGCAGCTTAAATCCACAAAGCACAGATACGCAGTATTTT

J: TRBJ2-5
D: TRBD2
V: TRBV9
size: -
CDR3: CASSPGLAGAETQYF
DNA: TGTGCCAGCAGCCCCGGACTAGCGGGGGCGGAGACCCAGTACTTC

J: TRBJ1-5
D: -
V: TRBV12-3/TRBV12-4
size: -
CDR3: CASNFNSNQPQHF
DNA: TGTGCCAGCAACTTCAATAGCAATCAGCCCCAGCATTTT

J: TRBJ2-7
D: -
V: TRBV2
size: -
CDR3: CASSEGRNSYEQYF
DNA: TGTGCCAGCAGTGAGGGGAGGAACTCCTACGAGCAGTACTTC

J: TRBJ1-6
D: TRBD1
V: TRBV7-2
size: -
CDR3: CASSLSSHTGVDSPLHF
DNA: TGTGCCAGCAGCTTAAGCTCACACACAGGGGTCGATTCACCCCTCCACTTT

J: TRBJ2-7
D: -
V: TRBV19
size: -
CDR3: CASSTGPGQGAHEQYF
DNA: TGTGCCAGTAGTACAGGCCCCGGGCAGGGCGCTCACGAGCAGTACTTC

J: TRBJ2-5
D: TRBD2
V: TRBV30
size: -
CDR3: CAWSPGLAGGETQYF
DNA: TGTGCCTGGAGCCCAGGACTAGCGGGTGGGGAGACCCAGTACTTC

J: TRBJ1-4
D: -
V: TRBV3-1/TRBV3-2
size: once
CDR3: CASSHLEKLFF
DNA: TGTGCCAGCAGCCACCTTGAAAAACTGTTTTTT

J: TRBJ2-1
D: TRBD2
V: TRBV3-1/TRBV3-2
size: -
CDR3: CASSQVYKAGGREQFF
DNA: TGTGCCAGCAGCCAAGTGTATAAGGCGGGAGGGCGGGAGCAGTTCTTC

J: TRBJ2-6
D: -
V: TRBV10-3
size: -
CDR3: CATVGLTSGGANVLTF
DNA: TGTGCCACCGTGGGACTGACCTCTGGGGGGGCCAACGTCCTGACTTTC

J: TRBJ1-4
D: -
V: TRBV4-1
size: -
CDR3: CASSQGGRSREKLFF
DNA: TGCGCCAGCAGCCAAGGAGGCCGCAGTAGGGAAAAACTGTTTTTT

J: TRBJ1-3
D: -
V: TRBV14
size: -
CDR3: CASSPAMFGNTIYF
DNA: TGTGCCAGCAGCCCCGCGATGTTCGGAAACACCATATATTTT

J: TRBJ2-7
D: -
V: TRBV6-5
size: once
CDR3: CASSYGFPGPYEQYF
DNA: TGTGCCAGCAGTTACGGTTTTCCGGGTCCCTACGAGCAGTACTTC

J: TRBJ1-3
D: -
V: TRBV28
size: few
CDR3: CASNEEANGNTIYF
DNA: TGTGCCAGCAACGAAGAGGCGAATGGAAACACCATATATTTT

J: TRBJ2-7
D: -
V: TRBV5-5
size: -
CDR3: CASSPWSGPTYEQYF
DNA: TGTGCCAGCAGCCCATGGTCTGGGCCAACCTACGAGCAGTACTTC

J: TRBJ2-5
D: -
V: TRBV5-4
size: -
CDR3: CASSWGLQETQYF
DNA: TGTGCCAGCAGCTGGGGGCTCCAAGAGACCCAGTACTTC

J: TRBJ1-2
D: -
V: TRBV15
size: -
CDR3: CATSRDQGGYGYTF
DNA: TGTGCCACCAGCAGAGATCAGGGCGGCTATGGCTACACCTTC

J: TRBJ2-1
D: -
V: TRBV9
size: -
CDR3: CASSPSPSYNEQFF
DNA: TGTGCCAGCAGCCCGAGCCCTTCCTACAATGAGCAGTTCTTC

J: TRBJ2-7
D: -
V: TRBV7-2
size: -
CDR3: CASSLGPPLHYEQYF
DNA: TGTGCCAGCAGCTTAGGTCCCCCACTGCACTACGAGCAGTACTTC

J: TRBJ1-1
D: TRBD1
V: TRBV18
size: -
CDR3: CASSPTQGENTEAFF
DNA: TGTGCCAGCTCACCCACCCAGGGGGAGAACACTGAAGCTTTCTTT

J: TRBJ2-3
D: TRBD2
V: TRBV6-6
size: -
CDR3: CATGWGLGTDTQYF
DNA: TGTGCCACTGGTTGGGGACTAGGCACAGATACGCAGTATTTT

J: TRBJ1-2
D: -
V: TRBV2
size: -
CDR3: CASSELAPNYGYTF
DNA: TGTGCCAGCAGTGAATTGGCACCCAACTATGGCTACACCTTC

J: TRBJ2-1
D: -
V: TRBV29-1
size: -
CDR3: CSALRGGAYNEQFF
DNA: TGCAGCGCCCTACGTGGGGGGGCGTACAATGAGCAGTTCTTC

J: TRBJ1-4
D: -
V: TRBV25-1
size: -
CDR3: CASSEAGANEKLFF
DNA: TGTGCCAGCAGTGAAGCGGGAGCTAATGAAAAACTGTTTTTT

J: TRBJ1-2
D: TRBD1
V: TRBV4-1
size: -
CDR3: CASSQDYPTGGRGYTF
DNA: TGCGCCAGCAGCCAAGATTACCCAACAGGGGGGAGAGGCTACACCTTC

J: TRBJ1-4
D: -
V: TRBV5-1
size: -
CDR3: CASSLDSNNEKLFF
DNA: TGCGCCAGCAGCTTGGACAGCAATAATGAAAAACTGTTTTTT

J: TRBJ2-5
D: TRBD1
V: TRBV24-1
size: -
CDR3: CATSDPGGGETQYF
DNA: TGTGCCACCAGTGACCCAGGGGGCGGAGAGACCCAGTACTTC

J: TRBJ2-3
D: -
V: TRBV4-2
size: once
CDR3: CASSLTTPGADTQYF
DNA: TGTGCCAGCAGCCTGACTACCCCTGGGGCAGATACGCAGTATTTT

J: TRBJ1-5
D: -
V: TRBV6-5
size: once
CDR3: CARGPPGGGWQPQHF
DNA: TGTGCCAGAGGCCCCCCCGGCGGGGGATGGCAGCCCCAGCATTTT

J: TRBJ1-1
D: TRBD1
V: TRBV7-3
size: -
CDR3: CASSLMGQGAATEAFF
DNA: TGTGCCAGCAGCTTAATGGGGCAGGGGGCGGCCACTGAAGCTTTCTTT

J: TRBJ2-1
D: TRBD2
V: TRBV29-1
size: -
CDR3: CSVAERDAYNEQFF
DNA: TGCAGCGTGGCCGAGCGGGACGCATACAATGAGCAGTTCTTC

J: TRBJ1-5
D: TRBD1
V: TRBV6-5
size: -
CDR3: CASSYPGTGDQPQHF
DNA: TGTGCCAGCAGTTACCCGGGGACAGGGGATCAGCCCCAGCATTTT

J: TRBJ2-5
D: -
V: TRBV7-3
size: -
CDR3: CASSPGGSRTQYF
DNA: TGTGCCAGCAGCCCAGGCGGGTCCAGGACCCAGTACTTC

J: TRBJ1-1
D: -
V: TRBV7-3
size: -
CDR3: CASSPQGAANTEAFF
DNA: TGTGCCAGCAGCCCCCAGGGTGCAGCAAACACTGAAGCTTTCTTT

J: TRBJ1-6
D: TRBD1
V: TRBV10-3
size: -
CDR3: CAISQEGQGNSPLHF
DNA: TGTGCCATCAGCCAAGAGGGACAGGGGAATTCACCCCTCCACTTT

J: TRBJ2-3
D: TRBD2
V: TRBV7-2
size: -
CDR3: CASSLVGGGTDTQYF
DNA: TGTGCCAGCAGCTTAGTGGGGGGGGGCACAGATACGCAGTATTTT